The next 9 T cell receptor beta chains were all read from a single sample in a study of cytomegalovirus exposure and HLA in healthy donors. This table comes from immunoSEQ multiplex PCR, and its TCRdb copy is limited to in-frame clones, with some not included. The data show about 120,000 clones, more than 70% seen once. Sequencing was done on a sample of PBMCs. Source of these receptors: a woman in her thirties in good health and CMV-seronegative.

This clone was observed once. J is TRBJ2-3 and V is TRBV27; 14 bases fit TRBD2. The V and J ends lost 5 bases and 8 bases, in that order; junction bases with no gene match: 6. Germline CDR1 is MNHEY and CDR2 is SMNVEV (reference sequence). CDR3 length: 15 residues. The CDR3 region has the DNA TGTGCCAGCAGTACGGGACTAGCGGGGGTCCCTACGCAGTATTTT. Protein: CASSTGLAGVPTQYF.

This clone has just a few counts. V is TRBV19 and J is TRBJ1-2, with 8 bases fitting TRBD1. The length of the CDR3 is 15 residues. V was pared by 3 bases and J by 6 bases, with 9 bases of the junction left unmatched. The germline CDR1 and CDR2 sequences are LNHDA and SQIVND (reference sequence). The CDR3 loop is CASSMGTDRANGYTF. CDR3 coding DNA: TGTGCCAGTAGTATGGGAACGGACAGGGCGAATGGCTACACCTTC.

The CDR3 loop reads CASSQDAGAYEQYF. The CDR3 region has the DNA TGCGCCAGCAGCCAAGACGCGGGCGCCTACGAGCAGTACTTC. The chain is built from TRBV4-3 and TRBJ2-7, with D perhaps TRBD2 (5 bases). Trimming left V 0 bases short and J 2 bases short, with 8 bases between. The CDR3 extends over 14 amino acids. Germline CDR1 and CDR2: LGHNA and YSLEER.

The chain carries TRBV30 and TRBJ2-3; 12 nucleotides agree with TRBD2. Germline V lookup: CDR1 GTSNPN, CDR2 SVGIG (reference sequence). Unmatched junction bases numbered 3, after V lost 2 bases and J lost 3 bases. The CDR3 totals 15 residues. CDR3 in amino acids: CAWSLGLAGTDTQYF. The CDR3 bases are TGTGCCTGGAGTCTAGGACTAGCGGGGACAGATACGCAGTATTTT.

This clone was picked up one time. The chain carries TRBV7-9 and TRBJ1-4; TRBD1 matches at 10 bases. This CDR3 contains 14 residues. CDR1 and CDR2 (germline): SEHNR, FQNEAQ (reference sequence). After removal of 5 bases from V and 14 bases from J, the junction contained 11 bases not matched to a gene. In DNA form, the CDR3 reads TGTGCCAGCAGCCGGGGACAGGGGCTGGATAATCTGTTTTTT. Its protein product is CASSRGQGLDNLFF.

J is TRBJ2-7 and V is TRBV5-1; 9 positions agree with TRBD1. The CDR3 length is 17 residues. The V gene end was trimmed by 0 bases and the J gene end by 5 bases; junction bases not matched to a gene: 12. Germline V lookup: CDR1 SGHRS, CDR2 YFSETQ. The CDR3 protein is CASSLEPTGTGFNEQYF. For the CDR3, the DNA is TGCGCCAGCAGCTTGGAACCCACCGGGACAGGGTTCAACGAGCAGTACTTC. The full variable domain, in which reference TRBV5-1 and TRBJ2-7 provide the parts outside the CDR3, is KAGVTQTPRYLIKTRGQQVTLSCSPISGHRSVSWYQQTPGQGLQFLFEYFSETQRNKGNFPGRFSGRQFSNSRSEMNVSTLELGDSALYLCASSLEPTGTGFNEQYFGPGTRLTVT.

Only a few counts were recorded for this clone. The chain uses TRBV7-9 and TRBJ1-2, with a weak D call TRBD1 (5 bases). The germline V gene has CDR1 SEHNR and CDR2 FQNEAQ (reference sequence). V gave up 8 bases and J gave up 4 bases, with 14 bases separating them. This CDR3 has 13 amino acids. The CDR3 reads CASPGGEVYGYTF. Here the CDR3 DNA reads TGTGCCAGCCCTGGGGGGGAAGTCTATGGCTACACCTTC.

DNA of the CDR3: TGTGCCAGCAGTTTATCGTCCGGGACAGGGCTAGAGACCCAGTACTTC. It is translated as CASSLSSGTGLETQYF. This chain links TRBV27 with TRBJ2-5; 9 bases align to TRBD1. V dropped 0 bases and J dropped 4; count of bases not matched to a gene: 6. Germline V gene data show CDR1 as MNHEY and CDR2 as SMNVEV (reference sequence). The CDR3 length is 16 residues.

Only a few counts were recorded for this clone. This chain joins TRBV6-4 and TRBJ1-2, with TRBD1 matching over 9 bases. CDR1 and CDR2 from the germline V gene are MRHNA and SNTAGT. V shed 6 bases and J 1 base; nucleotides not matched to a gene: 6. The CDR3 covers 15 residues. The CDR3 nucleotides read TGTGCCAGCAGCCAAGAGACAGGGGGTAACTATGGCTACACCTTC. As protein: CASSQETGGNYGYTF.